One sample yielded the 21 T cell receptor beta chains listed below, sequenced in a study of memory CD4+ T cells and cytomegalovirus serostatus (dated by TCRdb to between 2018 and 2020). A FACSAria II was used to sort memory CD4+ T cells, defined as single viable CD3+CD4+CD8-CD45RO+ cells. Receptor libraries were prepared by the immunoSEQ multiplex PCR assay. TCRdb re-hosts the immuneACCESS table, in-frame sequences only. Its copies lack some clones; in the studies checked, an unresolved V gene accounts for under half of them, and the cause for the rest is not known. In all, the sample holds some 46,000 clones, and roughly 83% of those were seen once. The biggest ten clones account for 1.1% of the sample. The sample taken for sequencing was memory CD4+ T cells from blood. The receptors shown here come from an adult in good health and CMV-seronegative.

V gene TRBV6-5 combines with J gene TRBJ1-2, with TRBD1 identical over 8 bases. V was clipped by 5 bases and J by 5 bases; unmatched bases: 7. CDR1 and CDR2 (germline): MNHEY, SVGAGI. This CDR3 comprises 14 residues. The CDR3 loop reads CASSATGGTYGYTF. The CDR3 region has the DNA TGTGCCAGCAGTGCTACAGGGGGAACTTATGGCTACACCTTC.

The gene calls are TRBV2 and TRBJ2-5; 12 bases are shared with TRBD2. The CDR3 extends over 16 amino acids. Losses at the gene ends were 6 bases for V and 3 bases for J; bases not matched to a gene: 8. In germline, CDR1 is SNHLY, CDR2 FYNNEI. The CDR3 DNA sequence: TGTGCCAGCAGACGGCTAGCGGGAGGGGTGGAAGAGACCCAGTACTTC. It yields the protein CASRRLAGGVEETQYF.

The sample holds a few counts of this clone. J is TRBJ1-1 and V is TRBV18; D not certain. CDR3 length: 15 residues. In germline, CDR1 is KGHSH, CDR2 LQKENI. Trimming took 3 bases from V and 0 from J, leaving 11 bases between them. The CDR3 loop is CASSPSGSVNTEAFF. The CDR3 nucleotides are TGTGCCAGCTCACCGTCAGGTAGTGTGAACACTGAAGCTTTCTTT.

The genes are TRBV2 and TRBJ1-2; D unresolved. V shed 7 bases and J shed 0 bases, with 9 bases lying between them. Germline-derived CDR1 and CDR2 are SNHLY and FYNNEI. This CDR3 contains 13 residues. The chain's CDR3 is CASTRGANYGYTF. Here the CDR3 DNA reads TGTGCCAGCACTCGAGGTGCTAACTATGGCTACACCTTC.

This chain connects TRBV30 to TRBJ2-5, with a tentative D call TRBD2 (5 bases). V was clipped by 5 bases and J by 7 bases, with 11 bases between them. The CDR3 runs to 11 residues. Germline V CDR1 and CDR2: GTSNPN, SVGIG (reference sequence). The CDR3 DNA reads TGTGCCTGGGCCGTCGGAGGGACCCAGTACTTC. Amino acid sequence: CAWAVGGTQYF. Based on the CDR3 plus reference TRBV30 and TRBJ2-5, the full variable domain is SQTIHQWPATLVQPVGSPLSLECTVEGTSNPNLYWYRQAAGRGLQLLFYSVGIGQISSEVPQNLSASRPQDRQFILSSKKLLLSDSGFYLCAWAVGGTQYFGPGTRLLVL.

This clone is a singleton in its sample. The chain is built from TRBV27 and TRBJ2-5, with D unresolved. V lost 4 bases and J 6 bases, leaving 15 bases between the germline ends. Germline V gene sequence: CDR1 MNHEY, CDR2 SMNVEV (reference sequence). The CDR3 spans 14 residues. As DNA, the CDR3 is TGTGCCAGCAGTTCGAGCCGACTGGACCAGACCCAGTACTTC. Its translation is CASSSSRLDQTQYF.

Within the sample, this clone is medium-sized (0.01 to 0.1%). This sequence joins TRBV18 and TRBJ2-3; D gene uncertain. V gave up 3 bases and J gave up 5 bases, with 6 bases separating them. The CDR3 is 12 residues long. CDR1 is KGHSH, CDR2 LQKENI, per germline. DNA of the CDR3: TGTGCCAGCTCACCGATAGTAGATACGCAGTATTTT. This encodes CASSPIVDTQYF.

The rearrangement uses TRBV7-2 and TRBJ2-1, with D tentatively TRBD1 or TRBD2 (6 bases each). V was clipped by 5 bases and J by 11 bases, with 16 bases between them. Germline V CDR1 and CDR2: SGHTA, FQGNSA. The CDR3 extends over 13 amino acids. DNA for the CDR3: TGTGCCAGCAGCCTTAACAACCGGGGGCAGCAGTTCTTC. This translates into CASSLNNRGQQFF.

The rearrangement links TRBV5-6 to TRBJ2-5; D possibly corresponds to TRBD1 (6 bases). In germline, CDR1 is SGHDT, CDR2 YYEEEE. Trimming took 4 bases from V and 7 from J, leaving 14 bases between them. CDR3 length: 13 residues. CDR3 nucleotides: TGTGCCAGCAGCACTACAGGGTTCGGGACCCAGTACTTC. Its protein product is CASSTTGFGTQYF.

This chain connects TRBV19 to TRBJ2-3; 14 bases are shared with TRBD2. The CDR3 runs to 18 residues. V lost 2 bases and J lost 6; bases outside the gene matches: 10. Looked up from germline, CDR1 is LNHDA and CDR2 is SQIVND (reference sequence). The CDR3 DNA reads as TGTGCCAGTAGTATAATTAGGTCGGGACTAGCGGGAGACGATACGCAGTATTTT. It yields the protein CASSIIRSGLAGDDTQYF.

The V and J genes are TRBV5-1 and TRBJ2-7; D possibly corresponds to TRBD1 (5 bases). With 1 base removed from V and 5 bases from J, the gap between germline ends came to 13 bases. This CDR3 has 14 amino acids. Germline V gene data show CDR1 as SGHRS and CDR2 as YFSETQ. CDR3 bases: TGCGCCAGCAGCTTGAGTCCCAGGGCTGACGAGCAGTACTTC. Protein product: CASSLSPRADEQYF. The entire variable domain, with the rest obtained from reference TRBV5-1 and TRBJ2-7, is as follows: KAGVTQTPRYLIKTRGQQVTLSCSPISGHRSVSWYQQTPGQGLQFLFEYFSETQRNKGNFPGRFSGRQFSNSRSEMNVSTLELGDSALYLCASSLSPRADEQYFGPGTRLTVT.

This clone was recorded only once. The V and J genes are TRBV2 and TRBJ2-7; no firm D call. The germline V and J ends were trimmed by 6 bases and 6 bases, with 9 bases remaining between them. The germline CDR1 and CDR2 sequences are SNHLY and FYNNEI. The CDR3 has 11 amino acids. CDR3 region: CASSTEVEQYF. DNA for the CDR3: TGTGCCAGCAGCACAGAGGTCGAGCAGTACTTC. The full variable domain, its missing parts supplied by reference TRBV2 and TRBJ2-7, is EPEVTQTPSHQVTQMGQEVILRCVPISNHLYFYWYRQILGQKVEFLVSFYNNEISEKSEIFDDQFSVERPDGSNFTLKIRSTKLEDSAMYFCASSTEVEQYFGPGTRLTVT.

This clone occurred a few times. Here the CDR3 reads CASLPGLLRRKMNTEAFF. Here the CDR3 DNA reads TGCGCCAGCCTTCCAGGCCTGTTGAGGAGAAAAATGAACACTGAAGCTTTCTTT. The chain joins TRBV4-1 to TRBJ1-1; D gene unclear. In germline, CDR1 is MGHRA, CDR2 YSYEKL. The CDR3 is 18 residues long. V shed 8 bases and J shed 0 bases, with 25 bases lying between them.

This chain links TRBV11-3 with TRBJ2-1, with unresolved D. Germline loops: CDR1 SGHNT, CDR2 YENEEA. Trimming took off 5 bases at V and 1 base at J, with 9 bases between the two ends. The CDR3 consists of 14 residues. CDR3 protein: CASSQSESYNEQFF. As DNA, the CDR3 is TGTGCCAGCAGCCAAAGCGAGTCCTACAATGAGCAGTTCTTC.

The chain combines TRBV29-1 with TRBJ2-1; D unclear. CDR3 size: 13 residues. Germline V lookup: CDR1 SQVTM, CDR2 ANQGSEA. V was shortened by 7 bases and J by 2 bases, with 12 bases between the two germline ends. CDR3 protein: CSACTFAYNEQFF. The CDR3 nucleotides are TGCAGCGCCTGCACCTTTGCCTACAATGAGCAGTTCTTC.

The chain combines TRBV13 with TRBJ1-2; D gene unclear. This CDR3 has 12 amino acids. Germline CDR1 is PRHDT and CDR2 is FYEKMQ (reference sequence). Trimming took off 5 bases at V and 4 bases at J, with 8 bases between the two ends. Here the CDR3 DNA reads TGTGCCAGCAGCGGTCGACTCTATGGCTACACCTTC. Protein sequence: CASSGRLYGYTF.

This clone was detected only once. The V gene is TRBV6-5, the J gene TRBJ2-7; TRBD1 might be the D (6 bases). V lost 4 bases, J lost 2 bases, and 9 bases lay in between. The CDR3 has 13 amino acids. Germline V gives CDR1 MNHEY, CDR2 SVGAGI. The DNA for the CDR3 is TGTGCCAGCAGTTTAGGACAGACCTACGAGCAGTACTTC. Translating gives CASSLGQTYEQYF.

In the case of this clone: The sample carries other DNA sequences with the same CDR3. The chain joins TRBV7-2 to TRBJ2-6; 7 bases are shared with TRBD1. Germline V gives CDR1 SGHTA, CDR2 FQGNSA. CDR3 length equals 16 residues. The J segment lost 0 bases and the V segment lost 2 bases, leaving 1 base of the junction unmatched. The CDR3 is CASSLSGGSGANVLTF. The CDR3 nucleotides are TGTGCCAGCAGCTTATCAGGGGGCTCTGGGGCCAACGTCCTGACTTTC.

This chain joins TRBV5-4 and TRBJ2-1, with D uncertain. The CDR3 runs 15 residues. In germline, CDR1 is SGHNT, CDR2 YYREEE (reference sequence). V shed 7 bases and J shed 5 bases, with 19 bases lying between them. The CDR3 DNA sequence: TGTGCCAGCCTCGACCGGAGCGACAACAACAATGAGCAGTTCTTC. Translation: CASLDRSDNNNEQFF.

V and J are TRBV5-6 and TRBJ2-1; D gene uncertain. The CDR3 totals 16 residues. Germline V gene sequence: CDR1 SGHDT, CDR2 YYEEEE. Deletions cut 1 base from V and 8 bases from J, with 19 bases between. For the CDR3, the DNA is TGTGCCAGCAGCTTGTTCGAGCGCCGATCGGGCGATGAGCAGTTCTTC. It encodes CASSLFERRSGDEQFF.

This rearrangement joins TRBV5-7 to TRBJ2-7; D perhaps matches TRBD2 (5 bases). TRBV5-7 is treated as an ORF (open reading frame) with a function not yet certain. The V and J ends lost 0 bases and 0 bases respectively, with 16 bases between them. This CDR3 contains 17 residues. The CDR3: CASSLGGPDGISYEQYF. CDR3 coding DNA: TGTGCCAGCAGCTTGGGGGGTCCGGACGGGATCTCCTACGAGCAGTACTTC.